The rows below give T cell receptor beta chains drawn from one sample of a study of blood T cells in healthy people across ages. TCRdb re-analysed the 5' RACE reads in MiXCR, keeping a single row per CDR3 protein. The sample records some 900,000 distinct CDR3 sequences, roughly 52% being singletons. Material: blood. The receptors stem from a young man in good health. The conserved cysteine and the conserved F or W are not part of the CDR3 here.

>13|TRBJ2-5|TRBV20-1
SAREWGSLQETQY
>12|TRBJ2-3|TRBV7-2
ASSRVAGPDTQY
>12|TRBJ1-2|TRBV29-1
SVGTPGGPYGYT
>12|TRBJ1-1|TRBV7-2
ASSEYRGGTEAF
>15|TRBJ2-3|TRBV4-2
ASSQEPSGGVTDTQY
>16|TRBJ2-5|TRBV4-2
ASSQFGTSGGYQETQY
>11|TRBJ2-7|TRBV6-5
ASSSRTEYEQY
>13|TRBJ2-1|TRBV3-1
ASSQDGGRNNEQF
>13|TRBJ2-7|TRBV25-1
ASSDQGVVTYEQY
>10|TRBJ1-2|TRBV6-5
ASSYSEGGYT
>11|TRBJ2-5|TRBV3-1
TNWGGIEETQY
>11|TRBJ1-1|TRBV28
ASWGPWNTEAF
>12|TRBJ1-5|TRBV4-1
ASSQEGQGWPQH
>13|TRBJ2-2|TRBV27
ASSLSLLNTGELF
>14|TRBJ2-7|TRBV3-1
ASSRSGTGDTYEQY
>14|TRBJ1-2|TRBV4-1
ASSRADGGLDYGYT
>11|TRBJ2-3|TRBV20-1
SAPGGYPDTQY
>10|TRBJ2-1|TRBV12-3/TRBV12-4
ASSLSGHEQF
>13|TRBJ2-7|TRBV20-1
SARDMAGAKYEQY
>12|TRBJ2-7|TRBV7-2
ASSLVSDSYEQY
>14|TRBJ2-5|TRBV14
ASSQEIAGGRETQY
>13|.|TRBV7-9
ASSFRTPEGWEQY
>14|TRBJ1-2|TRBV3-1
ASSRGVTGESYGYT
>11|TRBJ2-1|TRBV24-1
ATGTYPHNEQF
>12|TRBJ1-1|TRBV28
ASSPPTGYTEAF
>11|TRBJ2-3|TRBV2
AAGGLGADTQY
>12|TRBJ2-7|TRBV7-3
ASNLRVRSYEQY
>13|TRBJ1-5|TRBV5-5
ASSPGQRSNQPQH
>8|TRBJ2-1|TRBV29-1
SVGINEQF
>14|TRBJ2-1|TRBV4-3
ASSQDSGGSYNEQF
>12|TRBJ1-2|TRBV27
ASSPLGQPMGYT
>11|TRBJ2-5|TRBV20-1
SARPGGKETQY
>11|TRBJ2-7|TRBV28
ASRTGGDYEQY
>12|TRBJ1-1|TRBV29-1
SVSGREAHTEAF
>11|TRBJ2-1|TRBV29-1
SALAGAGDEQF
>11|TRBJ1-1|TRBV12-3/TRBV12-4
ASSPTSLKEAF
>12|TRBJ2-1|TRBV5-1
ASMVSSRDNEQF
>15|TRBJ2-3|TRBV4-2
ASSQASGGLNTDTQY
>14|TRBJ2-7|TRBV11-2
ASRRPGTGVNYEQY
>13|TRBJ1-2|TRBV18
ASSPSYSDSYGYT
>15|TRBJ2-3|TRBV24-1
ATSDSRTSGRYDTQY
>12|TRBJ2-3|TRBV5-1
ATAPESGRDTQY